This T cell receptor beta chain was found in a study of blood T cell repertoires in COVID-19. Study at large: Samples representing acute and convalescent COVID-19 were sourced from the United States, Italy and Spain. Sources were T cells, B-cell-depleted T cells, or PBMCs; the material itself was cDNA or gDNA.

This clone was seen a single time. V was pared by 11 bases and J by 3 bases, with 19 bases between. The CDR3 loop spans 15 amino acids. Germline lookup yields CDR1 KGHSH and CDR2 LQKENI. As originally analysed: Amplification of reference gene primers provided the estimated nucleated cell counts. Profiling relied on immunoSEQ multiplex PCR, and the TCRdb table lists in-frame clones only, not all of them. V, J and clone size derive from that table, while D and trimming were established from the DNA sequence. In the table there are more than 150,000 clones, less than 85% of which are singletons. The chain has TRBV18 and TRBJ1-4, with a possible D match to TRBD1 (6 bases). This clonotype originated in a man over 45 who had recovered from COVID-19. Sequenced material: peripheral blood. CDR3 loop: CAVTRGPGANEKLFF. The CDR3 region has the DNA TGTGCCGTCACCAGAGGCCCAGGGGCTAATGAAAAACTGTTTTTT.